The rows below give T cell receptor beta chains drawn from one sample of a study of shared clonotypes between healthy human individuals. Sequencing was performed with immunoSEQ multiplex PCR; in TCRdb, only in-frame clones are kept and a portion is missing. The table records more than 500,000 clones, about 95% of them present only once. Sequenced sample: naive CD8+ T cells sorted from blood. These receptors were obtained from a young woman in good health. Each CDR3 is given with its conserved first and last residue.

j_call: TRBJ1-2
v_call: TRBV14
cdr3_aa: CASSLTTGPYGYTF

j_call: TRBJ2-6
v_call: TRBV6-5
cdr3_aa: CASSYRGISANVLTF

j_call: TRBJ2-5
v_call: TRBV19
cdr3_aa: CASSIYGSGYGPQYF

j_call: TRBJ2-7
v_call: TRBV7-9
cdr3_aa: CASSLPRSYEQYF

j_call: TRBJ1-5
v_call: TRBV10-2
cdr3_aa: CASSELGWVGNQPQHF

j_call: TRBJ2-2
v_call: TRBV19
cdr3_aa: CASSMRSGLAGVNTGELFF

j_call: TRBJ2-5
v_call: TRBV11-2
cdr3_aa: CASSLLRVASETQYF

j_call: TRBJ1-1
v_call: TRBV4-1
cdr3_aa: CASSRGNSLNTEAFF

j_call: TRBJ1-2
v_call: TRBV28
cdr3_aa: CASSLTPGLYTSYGYTF

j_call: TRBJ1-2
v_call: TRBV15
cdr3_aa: CATSRDLGQHYGYTF

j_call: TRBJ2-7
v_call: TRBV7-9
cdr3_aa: CASSGSGTSPTYEQYF

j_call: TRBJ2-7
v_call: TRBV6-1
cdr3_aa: CASREYSYEQYF

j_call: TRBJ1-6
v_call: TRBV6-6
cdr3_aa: CASSTRGYNSPLHF

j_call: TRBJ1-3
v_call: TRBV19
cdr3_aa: CASSINRISGNTIYF

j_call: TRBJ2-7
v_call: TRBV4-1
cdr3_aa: CASSRNQDYEQYF

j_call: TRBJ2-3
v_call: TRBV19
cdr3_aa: CARIFSGTGVSDTQYF

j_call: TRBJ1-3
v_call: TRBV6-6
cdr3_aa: CASRTADSSGNTIYF

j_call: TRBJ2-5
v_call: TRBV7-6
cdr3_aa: CASSLIRATGETQYF

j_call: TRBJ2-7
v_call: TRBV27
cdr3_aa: CASSSTGTDFFISYEQYF

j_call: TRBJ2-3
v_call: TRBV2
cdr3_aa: CASPGLAEDTQYF

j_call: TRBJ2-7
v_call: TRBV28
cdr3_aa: CASSYKPSGGRTYEQYF

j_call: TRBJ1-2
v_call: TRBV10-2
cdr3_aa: CASSEGRAGGYTF

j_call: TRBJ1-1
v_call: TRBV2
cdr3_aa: CASSGLPGLGRLNTEAFF

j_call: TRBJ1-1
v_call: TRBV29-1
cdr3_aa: CSVEDPGTGNTEAFF

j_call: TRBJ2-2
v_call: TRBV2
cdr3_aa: CASRATGELFF

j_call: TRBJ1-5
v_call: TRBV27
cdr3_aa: CASRGQTSNQPQHF

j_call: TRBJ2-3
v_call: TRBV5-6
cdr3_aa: CASSLGALKTDTQYF

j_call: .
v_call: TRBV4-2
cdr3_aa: CASSQDLSASYEQYF

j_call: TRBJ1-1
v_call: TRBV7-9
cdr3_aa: CASSYGNTEAFF

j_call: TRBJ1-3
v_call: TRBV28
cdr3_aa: CASSFHGTGSGNTIYF

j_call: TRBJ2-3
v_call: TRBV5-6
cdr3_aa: CASSQTSGGPADTQYF

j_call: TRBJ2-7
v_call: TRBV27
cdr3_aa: CASSYAGGPYEQYF

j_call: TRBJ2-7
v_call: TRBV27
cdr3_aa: CASKLAGNYEQYF

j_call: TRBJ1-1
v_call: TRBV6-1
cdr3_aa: CASSPEEYSIEAFF

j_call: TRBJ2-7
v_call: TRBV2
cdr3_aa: CASSEAGREQYF

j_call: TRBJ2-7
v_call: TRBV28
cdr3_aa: CASSPRTSASYEQYF

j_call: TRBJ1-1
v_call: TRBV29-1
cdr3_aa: CSVEGADRGFSEAFF

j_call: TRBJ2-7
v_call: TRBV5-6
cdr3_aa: CASNIQGALSEQYF

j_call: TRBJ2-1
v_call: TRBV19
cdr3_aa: CASSSGTSGRNEQFF

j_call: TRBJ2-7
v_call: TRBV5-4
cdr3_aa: CASSSQGVEQYF

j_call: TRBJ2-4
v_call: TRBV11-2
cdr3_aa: CASSPTRGTGNIQYF

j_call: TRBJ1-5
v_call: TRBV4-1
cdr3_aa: CASSHDSTASNQPQHF